This T cell receptor beta chain was found in a study of blood T cell repertoires in COVID-19. This clone was seen a few times. Authors' methods: Reference gene primer amplification yielded estimated nucleated cell counts. Produced via immunoSEQ multiplex PCR; TCRdb's table is partial and in-frame only. For V, J and clone size, that table is used; D and trimming come from the DNA. The data hold some 140,000 clones, with more than 65% observed a single time. There are 14 residues in the CDR3. CDR1 is MRHNA and CDR2 is SNTAGT in the germline V gene. J lost 1 base, V lost 4 bases, and 0 bases had no gene match.

The sequenced material came from peripheral blood. The receptor was isolated from a man older than 75 with acute or convalescent COVID-19. The chain joins TRBV6-4 to TRBJ2-2, with TRBD1 matching 7 bases. CDR3: CASSGTGNTGELFF. CDR3 nucleotides: TGTGCCAGCAGTGGGACAGGGAACACCGGGGAGCTGTTTTTT.